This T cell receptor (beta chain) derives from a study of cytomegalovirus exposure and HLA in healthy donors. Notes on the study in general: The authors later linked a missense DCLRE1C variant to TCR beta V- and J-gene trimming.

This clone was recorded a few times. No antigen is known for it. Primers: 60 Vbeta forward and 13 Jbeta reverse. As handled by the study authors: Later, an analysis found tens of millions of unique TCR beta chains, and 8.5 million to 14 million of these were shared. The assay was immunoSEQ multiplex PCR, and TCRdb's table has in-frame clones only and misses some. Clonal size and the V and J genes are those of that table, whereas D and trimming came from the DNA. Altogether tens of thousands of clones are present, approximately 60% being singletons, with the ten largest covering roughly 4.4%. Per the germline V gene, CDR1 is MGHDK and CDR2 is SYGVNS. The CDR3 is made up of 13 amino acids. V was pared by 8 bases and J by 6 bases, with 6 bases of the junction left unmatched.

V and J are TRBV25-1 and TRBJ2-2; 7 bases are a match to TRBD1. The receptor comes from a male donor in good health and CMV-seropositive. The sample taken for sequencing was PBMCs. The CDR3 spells CASLDRIAGELFF. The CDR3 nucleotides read TGTGCCAGCTTGGACAGGATTGCCGGGGAGCTGTTTTTT.